This T cell receptor (beta chain) is from a study of T cell repertoires in cytomegalovirus infection. Whole-study context: The authors used CMV epitopes that were HLA-C-restricted (recently identified) and HLA-B-restricted (well studied). It can be stated that public TCR beta signatures indicated CMV infection as well as a matching HLA type. Study-level results: Predominance within the ex vivo response was attributable to HLA-C-restricted CMV-specific TCR beta clonotypes.

The sample holds a few counts of this clonotype. Its matching antigen is unknown. The ends were cut back, 7 bases at V and 8 bases at J, with 9 bases in the middle. CDR1 and CDR2 from the germline V gene are LGHNT and FRNRAP. This CDR3 is built from 11 residues. TCRdb redid the calling of the reads with MiXCR, one entry per CDR3 protein. The table includes 300,000 or so distinct CDR3 sequences, about 25% detected once. Sequencing used cultured PBMCs, obtained from culture after CMV antigen stimulation. V is TRBV12-5 and J is TRBJ2-1; D gene ambiguous. This receptor was taken from a human donor in good health (CMV status not recorded). Some clones in this sample may be carry-over from other donors' samples. Here the CDR3 DNA reads TGTGCTAGTGCCCAAACATATGAGCAGTTCTTC. This translates into CASAQTYEQFF.